This passage covers 7 T cell receptor beta chains from one sample sequenced in a study of T cells in Graves' hyperthyroidism and ophthalmopathy. Amplification of TCR beta CDR3 regions used RNA as the template. The TCR CDR3 first-round RT-PCR relied on the HTBI primer set. TCRdb processed the multiplex PCR reads anew with MiXCR; each CDR3 protein has one entry. The sample has about 350,000 distinct CDR3 sequences, about 18% seen once. Sequenced material: blood. These TCRs come from a woman in her twenties or thirties with Graves' hyperthyroidism that later progressed to Graves' ophthalmopathy.

At least ten counts were recorded for this clonotype. The chain couples TRBV25-1 to TRBJ2-7, with a weak D call TRBD2 (6 bases). In germline, CDR1 is MGHDK, CDR2 SYGVNS. V was cut by 4 bases and J by 4 bases, with 8 bases left in between. The CDR3 contains 12 residues. DNA of the CDR3: TGTGCCAGCAGTGTCGGGAGTTACGAGCAGTACTTC. Residues: CASSVGSYEQYF.

The V and J genes are TRBV6-1 and TRBJ1-3; no clear D. Germline CDR1 and CDR2: MNHNS and SASEGT. CDR3 length equals 13 residues. V was cut by 7 bases and J by 2 bases, with 9 bases left in between. CDR3 DNA sequence: TGTGCCAGCAAGGCGGTCGCTGGAAACACCATATATTTT. It specifies CASKAVAGNTIYF.

The V gene is TRBV5-1, the J gene TRBJ2-7; D might be TRBD1 (6 bases). V was cut by 0 bases and J by 0 bases, with 10 bases left in between. Per the germline V gene, CDR1 is SGHRS and CDR2 is YFSETQ. The CDR3 totals 15 residues. The CDR3 sequence is CASSLVSDSSYEQYF. Written as DNA, the CDR3 is TGCGCCAGCAGCTTGGTATCGGACAGCTCCTACGAGCAGTACTTC.

The chain has TRBV20-1 and TRBJ2-1, with D possibly matching TRBD2 (5 bases). Germline CDR1 and CDR2: DFQATT and SNEGSKA (reference sequence). Trimming removed 0 bases from V and 2 bases from J, with 11 bases in between. CDR3 length: 15 amino acids. The chain's CDR3 is CSARDLAFAYNEQFF. In DNA, the CDR3 is TGCAGTGCTAGAGATCTAGCCTTTGCCTACAATGAGCAGTTCTTC.

This clonotype was recorded many times. This chain uses TRBV28 with TRBJ2-7, with 9 positions matching TRBD2. V lost 3 bases to trimming and J lost 4 bases; unmatched junction nucleotides: 10. This CDR3 is 16 amino acids long. Germline assignment: CDR1 MDHEN and CDR2 SYDVKM. The CDR3 DNA sequence: TGTGCCAGCAGTTTGACTAGCGGAGGACTTGGGTACGAGCAGTACTTC. Its translation is CASSLTSGGLGYEQYF.

This clonotype was counted at least ten times. V is TRBV28 and J is TRBJ2-7; D is undetermined. The V end lost 2 bases, the J end lost 7 bases, and 9 bases lay between the germline ends. This CDR3 region has 12 residues. Germline V gives CDR1 MDHEN, CDR2 SYDVKM. CDR3 DNA sequence: TGTGCCAGCAGTTTAACGTCACGAGAGCAGTACTTC. This gives the protein CASSLTSREQYF.

Comments on this clonotype: Germline and junction disagree at one end, which may indicate a read error. This chain uses TRBV5-8 with TRBJ1-1; unclear D gene. The CDR3 length is 15 residues. Germline V CDR1 and CDR2: SGHTS, YDEGEE. CDR3 coding DNA: TGCGCCAGCAGCCAAGATGGTGTTGAGAACACTGAAGCTTTCTTT. Translation gives CASSQDGVENTEAFF. Looking up the rest from reference TRBV5-8 and TRBJ1-1 gives the full variable domain: EAGVTQSPTHLIKTRGQQATLRCSPISGHTSVYWYQQALGLGLQFLLWYDEGEERNRGNFPPRFSGRQFPNYSSELNVNALELEDSALYLCASSQDGVENTEAFFGQGTRLTVV.